Described below is a single T cell receptor beta chain sequence and its context. What it recognizes is unknown. The data are from a study of T cell responses to AZD1222 COVID-19 vaccine. CDR1 is SQVTM, CDR2 ANQGSEA, per germline. This CDR3 comprises 14 residues. V trimming: 5 bases; J trimming: 1 base; junction bases outside the gene matches: 5. This table comes from immunoSEQ multiplex PCR, and its TCRdb copy is limited to in-frame clones, with some not included. The sample has about 120,000 clones; about 90% are singletons. General study findings and limits: Mostly white British, mostly female donors; authors suggested clonal diversity may be underestimated. Baseline testing showed seropositivity in only 5 or 6 AZD1222 recipients.

The receptor was isolated from an adult who received the AZD1222 COVID-19 vaccine. The chain has TRBV29-1 and TRBJ1-5; the match to TRBD1 covers 7 bases. This specimen was peripheral blood, taken 28 days after the second AZD1222 dose. CDR3 nucleotides: TGCAGCGTTTTGACAGGGACCAGCAATCAGCCCCAGCATTTT. This gives the protein CSVLTGTSNQPQHF. Complete variable domain (other parts from reference TRBV29-1 and TRBJ1-5): SAVISQKPSRDICQRGTSLTIQCQVDSQVTMMFWYRQQPGQSLTLIATANQGSEATYESGFVIDKFPISRPNLTFSTLTVSNMSPEDSSIYLCSVLTGTSNQPQHFGDGTRLSIL.